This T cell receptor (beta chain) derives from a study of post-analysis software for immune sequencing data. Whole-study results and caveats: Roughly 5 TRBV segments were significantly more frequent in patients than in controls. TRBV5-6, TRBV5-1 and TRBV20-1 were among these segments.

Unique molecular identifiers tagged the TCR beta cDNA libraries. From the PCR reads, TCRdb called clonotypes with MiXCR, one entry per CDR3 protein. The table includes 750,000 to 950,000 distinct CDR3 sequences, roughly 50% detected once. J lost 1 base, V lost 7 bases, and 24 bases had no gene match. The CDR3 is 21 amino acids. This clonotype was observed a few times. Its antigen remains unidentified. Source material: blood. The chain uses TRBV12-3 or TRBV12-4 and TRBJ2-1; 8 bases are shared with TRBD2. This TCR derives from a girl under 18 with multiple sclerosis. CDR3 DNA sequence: TGTGCCAGCATATCCCTCCGGGGGGCGGGGGGTAGCGGAAGATCCTACAATGAGCAGTTCTTC. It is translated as CASISLRGAGGSGRSYNEQFF.